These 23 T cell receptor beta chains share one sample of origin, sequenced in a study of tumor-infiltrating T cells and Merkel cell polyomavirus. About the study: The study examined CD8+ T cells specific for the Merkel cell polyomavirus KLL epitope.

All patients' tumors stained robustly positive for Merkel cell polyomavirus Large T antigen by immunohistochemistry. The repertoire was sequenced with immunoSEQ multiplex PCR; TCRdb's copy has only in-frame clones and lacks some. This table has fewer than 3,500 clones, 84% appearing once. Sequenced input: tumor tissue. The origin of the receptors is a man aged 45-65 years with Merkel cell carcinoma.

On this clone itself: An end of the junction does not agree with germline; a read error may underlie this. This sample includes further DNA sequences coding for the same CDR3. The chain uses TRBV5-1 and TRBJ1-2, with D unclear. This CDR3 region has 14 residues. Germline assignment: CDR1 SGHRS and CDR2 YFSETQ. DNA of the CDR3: TGCGCCAGCAGCACGTCCTATATGGACTATGGCTATACCTTC. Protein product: CASSTSYMDYGYTF.

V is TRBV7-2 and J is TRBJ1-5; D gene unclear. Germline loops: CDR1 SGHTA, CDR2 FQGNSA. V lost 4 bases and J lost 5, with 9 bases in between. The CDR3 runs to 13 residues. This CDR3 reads CASSSRRDQPQHF. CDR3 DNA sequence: TGTGCCAGCAGCTCCCGCCGGGATCAGCCCCAGCATTTT.

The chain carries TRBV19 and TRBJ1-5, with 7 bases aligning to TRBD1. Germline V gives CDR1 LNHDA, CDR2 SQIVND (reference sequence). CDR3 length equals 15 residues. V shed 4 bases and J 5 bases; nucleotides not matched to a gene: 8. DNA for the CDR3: TGTGCCAGTAGTACCCTGGGACAGAACTATCAGCCCCAGCATTTT. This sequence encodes CASSTLGQNYQPQHF.

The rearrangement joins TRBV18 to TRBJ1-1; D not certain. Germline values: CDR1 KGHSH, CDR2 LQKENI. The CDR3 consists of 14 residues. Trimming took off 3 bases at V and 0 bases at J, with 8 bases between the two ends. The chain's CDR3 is CASSPRAMNTEAFF. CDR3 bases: TGTGCCAGCTCACCGAGAGCCATGAACACTGAAGCTTTCTTT.

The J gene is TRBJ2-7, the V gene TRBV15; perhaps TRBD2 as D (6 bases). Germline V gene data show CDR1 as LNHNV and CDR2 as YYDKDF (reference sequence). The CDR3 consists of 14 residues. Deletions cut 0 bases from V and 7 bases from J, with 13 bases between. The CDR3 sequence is CATSRDGGPREQYV. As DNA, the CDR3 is TGTGCCACCAGCAGAGATGGAGGGCCTAGGGAGCAGTACGTC.

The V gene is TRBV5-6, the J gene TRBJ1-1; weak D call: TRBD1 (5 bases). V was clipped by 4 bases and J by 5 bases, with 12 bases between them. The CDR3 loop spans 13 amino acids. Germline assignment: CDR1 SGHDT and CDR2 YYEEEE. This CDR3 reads CASSLRVGTEAFF. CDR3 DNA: TGTGCCAGCAGCCTCAGGGTAGGGACTGAAGCTTTCTTT.

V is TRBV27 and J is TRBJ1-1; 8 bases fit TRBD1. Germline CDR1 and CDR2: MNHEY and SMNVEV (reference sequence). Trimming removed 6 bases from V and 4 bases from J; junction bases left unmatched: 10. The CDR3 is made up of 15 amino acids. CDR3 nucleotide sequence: TGTGCCAGCAGCTCAGGGGGCGCTAGGTCCACTGAAGCTTTCTTT. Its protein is CASSSGGARSTEAFF.

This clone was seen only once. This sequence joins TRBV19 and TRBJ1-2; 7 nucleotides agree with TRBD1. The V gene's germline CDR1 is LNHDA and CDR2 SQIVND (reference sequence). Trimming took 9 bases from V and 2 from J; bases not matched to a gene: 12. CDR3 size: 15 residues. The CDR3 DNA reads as TGTGCCAGCGTAACAGGGGACGTACGGAACTATGGCTACACCTTC. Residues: CASVTGDVRNYGYTF.

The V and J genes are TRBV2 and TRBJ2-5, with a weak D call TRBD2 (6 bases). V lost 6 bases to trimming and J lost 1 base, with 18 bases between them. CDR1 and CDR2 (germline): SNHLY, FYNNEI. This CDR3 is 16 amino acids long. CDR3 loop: CASSFYPGGLQETQYF. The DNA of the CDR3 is TGTGCCAGCAGCTTTTATCCCGGGGGACTCCAAGAGACCCAGTACTTC. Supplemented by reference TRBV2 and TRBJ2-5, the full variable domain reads EPEVTQTPSHQVTQMGQEVILRCVPISNHLYFYWYRQILGQKVEFLVSFYNNEISEKSEIFDDQFSVERPDGSNFTLKIRSTKLEDSAMYFCASSFYPGGLQETQYFGPGTRLLVL.

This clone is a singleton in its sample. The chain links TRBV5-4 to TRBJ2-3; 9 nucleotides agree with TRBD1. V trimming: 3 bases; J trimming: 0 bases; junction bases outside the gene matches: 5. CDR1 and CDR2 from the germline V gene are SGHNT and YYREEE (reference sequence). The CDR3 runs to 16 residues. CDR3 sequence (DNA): TGTGCCAGCAGCTCGACACAGGGGGCCAGCACAGATACGCAGTATTTT. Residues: CASSSTQGASTDTQYF.

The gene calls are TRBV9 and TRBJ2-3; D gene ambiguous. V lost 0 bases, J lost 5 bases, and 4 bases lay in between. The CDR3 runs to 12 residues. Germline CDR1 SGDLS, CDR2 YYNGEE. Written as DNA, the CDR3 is TGTGCCAGCAGCGTAGATAAAGATACGCAGTATTTT. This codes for CASSVDKDTQYF.

This chain's CDR3 is CASSVEGKTEAFF. Written as DNA, the CDR3 is TGTGCCAGCAGCGTAGAGGGGAAAACTGAAGCTTTCTTT. This chain links TRBV9 with TRBJ1-1; tentatively, D is TRBD1 (5 bases). Trimming removed 0 bases from V and 5 bases from J, with 8 bases in between. There are 13 residues in the CDR3. Germline V gives CDR1 SGDLS, CDR2 YYNGEE.

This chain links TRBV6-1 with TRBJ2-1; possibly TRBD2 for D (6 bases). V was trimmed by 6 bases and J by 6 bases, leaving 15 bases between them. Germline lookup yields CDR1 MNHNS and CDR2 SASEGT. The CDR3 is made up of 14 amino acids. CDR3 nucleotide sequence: TGTGCCAGCAGGAACTACGGGACTTTCAATGAGCAGTTCTTC. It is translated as CASRNYGTFNEQFF.

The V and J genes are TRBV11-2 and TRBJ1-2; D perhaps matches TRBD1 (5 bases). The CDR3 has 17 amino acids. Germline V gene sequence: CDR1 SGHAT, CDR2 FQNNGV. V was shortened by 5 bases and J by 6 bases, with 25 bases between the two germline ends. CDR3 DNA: TGTGCCAGCAGCCCCATAGGGTGGGGCAGGGTTCCCCATGGCTACACCTTC. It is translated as CASSPIGWGRVPHGYTF.

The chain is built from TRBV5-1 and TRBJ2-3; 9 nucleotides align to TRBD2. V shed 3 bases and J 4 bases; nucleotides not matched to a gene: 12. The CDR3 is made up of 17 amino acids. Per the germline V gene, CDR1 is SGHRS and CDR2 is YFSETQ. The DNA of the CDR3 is TGCGCCAGCAGCTCCCCTCCGGCGGGGGGGCCAGCAGATACGCAGTATTTT. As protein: CASSSPPAGGPADTQYF. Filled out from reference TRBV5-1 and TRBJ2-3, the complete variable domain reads KAGVTQTPRYLIKTRGQQVTLSCSPISGHRSVSWYQQTPGQGLQFLFEYFSETQRNKGNFPGRFSGRQFSNSRSEMNVSTLELGDSALYLCASSSPPAGGPADTQYFGPGTRLTVL.

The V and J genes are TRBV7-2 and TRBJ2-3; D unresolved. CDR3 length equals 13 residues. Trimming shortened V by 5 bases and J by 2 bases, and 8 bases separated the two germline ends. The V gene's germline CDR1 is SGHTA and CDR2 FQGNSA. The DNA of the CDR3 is TGTGCCAGCAGCGTAGACTTCACAGATACGCAGTATTTT. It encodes CASSVDFTDTQYF.

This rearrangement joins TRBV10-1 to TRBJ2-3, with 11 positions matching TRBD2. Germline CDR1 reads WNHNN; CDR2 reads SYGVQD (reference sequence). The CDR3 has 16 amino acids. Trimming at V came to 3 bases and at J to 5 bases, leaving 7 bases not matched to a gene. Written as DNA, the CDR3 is TGCGCCAGCAGTGAAGCTAGCGGGGGGCCTGGAGATACGCAGTATTTT. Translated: CASSEASGGPGDTQYF.

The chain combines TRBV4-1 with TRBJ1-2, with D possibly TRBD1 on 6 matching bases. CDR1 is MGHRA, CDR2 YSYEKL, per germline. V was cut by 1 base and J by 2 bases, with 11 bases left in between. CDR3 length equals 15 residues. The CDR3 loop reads CASSQARTDNYGYTF. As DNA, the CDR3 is TGCGCCAGCAGCCAAGCCCGGACAGACAACTATGGCTACACCTTC.

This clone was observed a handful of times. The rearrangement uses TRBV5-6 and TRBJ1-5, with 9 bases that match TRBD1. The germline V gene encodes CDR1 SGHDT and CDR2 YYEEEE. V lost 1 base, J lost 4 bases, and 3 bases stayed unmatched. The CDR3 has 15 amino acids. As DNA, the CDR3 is TGTGCCAGCAGCTTGACAGGGGGCTATAATCAGCCCCAGCATTTT. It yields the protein CASSLTGGYNQPQHF.

CDR3 DNA: TGTGCCAGCAGTTCAATAGGACTAGCGGGGGACGATGAGCAGTTCTTC. It yields the protein CASSSIGLAGDDEQFF. The chain employs TRBV27 and TRBJ2-1, with 13 nucleotides matching TRBD2. Germline CDR1 MNHEY, CDR2 SMNVEV (reference sequence). This CDR3 contains 16 residues. The V gene end was trimmed by 4 bases and the J gene end by 8 bases; junction bases not matched to a gene: 8.

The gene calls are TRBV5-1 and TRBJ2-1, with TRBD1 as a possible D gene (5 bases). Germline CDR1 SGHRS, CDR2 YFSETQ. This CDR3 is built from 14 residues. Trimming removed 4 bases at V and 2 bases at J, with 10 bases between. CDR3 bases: TGCGCCAGCAGCGAGGACACCGCCTACAATGAGCAGTTCTTC. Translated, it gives CASSEDTAYNEQFF.

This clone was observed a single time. CDR3 nucleotide sequence: TGTGCCAGCAGTGTTTCACCCCTCACAGCGGGGGAGCAAGAGACCCAGTACTTC. It specifies CASSVSPLTAGEQETQYF. The chain uses TRBV6-4 and TRBJ2-5, with TRBD2 matching over 8 bases. This CDR3 has 18 residues. Germline-derived CDR1 and CDR2 are MRHNA and SNTAGT. The V and J ends lost 4 bases and 2 bases, in that order; junction bases with no gene match: 15.

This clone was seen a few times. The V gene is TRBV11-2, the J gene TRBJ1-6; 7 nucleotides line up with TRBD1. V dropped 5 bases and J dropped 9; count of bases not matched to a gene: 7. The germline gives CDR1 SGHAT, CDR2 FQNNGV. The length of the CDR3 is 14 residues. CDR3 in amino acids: CASSTQGLVSPLHF. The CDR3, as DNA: TGTGCCAGCAGCACACAGGGGTTGGTTTCACCCCTCCACTTT.